This TCR beta chain was observed in a study of CD8+ T cells in alopecia areata. Treatment of the sample: oral pan-JAK inhibitor, 5-10 mg twice daily. This clone appeared a few times. Reverse transcribed after extraction, RNA yielded cDNA as the sequencing template. Assay: immunoSEQ multiplex PCR; the TCRdb copy retains only in-frame clones and omits some. Of about 160,000 clones in the sample, around three fifths are singletons; the top ten hold about 14%. Germline lookup yields CDR1 SGHRS and CDR2 YFSETQ. Trimming stripped 0 bases from V and 2 bases from J, with 11 bases between. The CDR3 spans 15 residues.

The clonotype was recovered from a human donor with alopecia areata. Sequenced material: CD4+ T cells sorted from blood, taken at week 24, from a patient treated with tofacitinib. This chain uses TRBV5-1 with TRBJ1-2, with D uncertain. The CDR3 DNA reads as TGCGCCAGCAGCTTGGGATTCCGACCCAACTATGGCTACACCTTC. Its protein is CASSLGFRPNYGYTF.